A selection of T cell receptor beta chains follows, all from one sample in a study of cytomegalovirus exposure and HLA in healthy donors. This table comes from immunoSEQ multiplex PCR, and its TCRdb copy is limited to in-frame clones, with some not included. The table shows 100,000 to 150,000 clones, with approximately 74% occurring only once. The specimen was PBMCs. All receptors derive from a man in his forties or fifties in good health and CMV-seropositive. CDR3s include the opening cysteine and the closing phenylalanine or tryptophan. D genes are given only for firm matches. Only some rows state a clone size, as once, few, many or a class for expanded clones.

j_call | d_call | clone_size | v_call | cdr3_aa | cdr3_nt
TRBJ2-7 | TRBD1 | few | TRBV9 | CASGPGGGYEQYF | TGTGCCAGCGGACCAGGGGGCGGGTACGAGCAGTACTTC
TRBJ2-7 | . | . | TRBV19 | CASSMDTGRDYEQYF | TGTGCCAGTAGTATGGATACAGGGAGGGACTACGAGCAGTACTTC
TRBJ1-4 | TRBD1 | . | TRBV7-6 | CASSLRYRDSFEKLFF | TGTGCCAGCAGCTTACGGTACCGGGACAGCTTTGAAAAACTGTTTTTT
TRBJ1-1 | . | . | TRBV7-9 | CSSSLHRDSLNTEAFF | TGTTCCAGCAGCTTACACCGGGACTCTCTGAACACTGAAGCTTTCTTT
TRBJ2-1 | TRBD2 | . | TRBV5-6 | CASSFELAGGEQFF | TGTGCCAGCAGCTTTGAACTAGCGGGAGGTGAGCAGTTCTTC
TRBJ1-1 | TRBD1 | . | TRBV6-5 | CASRWDSKLTEAFF | TGTGCCAGCAGATGGGACAGTAAACTCACTGAAGCTTTCTTT
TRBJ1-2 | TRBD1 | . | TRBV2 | CASLRDSHPYTF | TGTGCCAGCCTCCGGGACAGTCACCCCTACACCTTC
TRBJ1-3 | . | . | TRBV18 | CASSPGPGRESGNTIYF | TGTGCCAGCTCACCCGGACCGGGTAGGGAGTCTGGAAACACCATATATTTT
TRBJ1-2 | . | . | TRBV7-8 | CASSLWGAYGYTF | TGTGCCAGCAGCTTATGGGGCGCCTATGGCTACACCTTC
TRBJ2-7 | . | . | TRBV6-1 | CASSIQGGEQYF | TGTGCCAGCAGTATTCAGGGTGGCGAGCAGTACTTC
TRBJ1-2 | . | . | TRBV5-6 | CASSLVLVQDYGYTF | TGTGCCAGCAGCTTGGTCTTAGTACAGGACTATGGCTACACCTTC
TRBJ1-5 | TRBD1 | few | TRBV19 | CASSSRDRGPRSNQPQHF | TGTGCCAGTAGTAGCCGGGACAGGGGGCCCCGTAGCAATCAGCCCCAGCATTTT
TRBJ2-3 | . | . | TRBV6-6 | CASRDSPSTDTQYF | TGTGCCAGCAGGGACAGTCCTAGCACAGATACGCAGTATTTT
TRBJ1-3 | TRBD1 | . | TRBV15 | CATSSQQGIGNTIYF | TGTGCCACCAGCAGCCAACAGGGGATAGGAAACACCATATATTTT
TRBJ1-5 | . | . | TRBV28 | CASSLSSPRGDQPQHF | TGTGCCAGCAGTTTATCCAGCCCCCGGGGGGATCAGCCCCAGCATTTT
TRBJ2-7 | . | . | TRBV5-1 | CASSLVGAGYEQYF | TGCGCCAGCAGCTTGGTGGGGGCTGGCTACGAGCAGTACTTC
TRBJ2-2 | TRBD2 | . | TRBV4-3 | CASSQEGGLGVRGGELFF | TGCGCCAGCAGCCAAGAAGGAGGACTAGGAGTTAGAGGCGGGGAGCTGTTTTTT
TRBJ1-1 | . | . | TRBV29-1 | CSVGAHPNTEAFF | TGCAGCGTGGGGGCTCACCCGAACACTGAAGCTTTCTTT
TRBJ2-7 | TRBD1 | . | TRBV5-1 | CASSLVGTGGGREQYF | TGCGCCAGCAGCTTGGTAGGGACAGGGGGGGGGAGAGAGCAGTACTTC
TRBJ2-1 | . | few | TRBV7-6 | CASSLLATERQFF | TGTGCCAGCAGCTTACTGGCGACAGAACGGCAGTTCTTC
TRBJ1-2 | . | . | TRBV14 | CASSQGGAYGYTF | TGTGCCAGCAGCCAGGGGGGGGCCTATGGCTACACCTTC
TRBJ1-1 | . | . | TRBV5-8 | CASSSGQRTNTEAFF | TGTGCCAGCAGCAGTGGACAGAGGACGAACACTGAAGCTTTCTTT
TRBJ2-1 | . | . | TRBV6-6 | CASSYSLASNEQFF | TGTGCCAGCAGTTACTCACTAGCATCCAATGAGCAGTTCTTC
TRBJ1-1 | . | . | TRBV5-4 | CASSSPQDREAFF | TGTGCCAGCAGCTCCCCCCAGGACAGAGAAGCTTTCTTT
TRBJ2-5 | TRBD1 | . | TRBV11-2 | CASSFGGVWDSLQETQYF | TGTGCCAGCAGCTTTGGGGGTGTGTGGGACAGCCTCCAAGAGACCCAGTACTTC
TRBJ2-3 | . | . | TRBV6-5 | CASSYGGREGDTQYF | TGTGCCAGCAGTTACGGGGGCAGGGAGGGAGATACGCAGTATTTT
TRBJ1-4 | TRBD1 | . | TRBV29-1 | CSAWDRATTNEKLFF | TGCAGCGCCTGGGACAGGGCTACAACTAATGAAAAACTGTTTTTT
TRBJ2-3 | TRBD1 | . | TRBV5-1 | CASSPTGAGDTQYF | TGCGCCAGCAGCCCAACAGGGGCAGGGGATACGCAGTATTTT
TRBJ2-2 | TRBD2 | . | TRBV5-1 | CASSSSSGTTGELFF | TGCGCCAGCAGCTCGTCTAGCGGTACGACCGGGGAGCTGTTTTTT
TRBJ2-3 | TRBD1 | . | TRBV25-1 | CASSEMTGGTDTQYF | TGTGCCAGCAGTGAAATGACAGGGGGCACAGATACGCAGTATTTT
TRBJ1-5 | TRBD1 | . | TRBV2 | CASGRRGQGSGQPQHF | TGTGCCTCGGGAAGGAGGGGACAGGGATCAGGGCAGCCCCAGCATTTT
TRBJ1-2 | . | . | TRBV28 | CATALIQDGYTF | TGTGCCACTGCCCTCATACAGGATGGCTACACCTTC
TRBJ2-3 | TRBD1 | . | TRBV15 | CATSRGRQGTDTQYF | TGTGCCACCAGCAGAGGGAGACAGGGGACAGATACGCAGTATTTT
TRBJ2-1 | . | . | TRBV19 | CASSSQGATFNEQFF | TGTGCCAGTAGTTCGCAGGGTGCTACCTTCAATGAGCAGTTCTTC
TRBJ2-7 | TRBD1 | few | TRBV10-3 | CAIKSSIGTGGYEQYF | TGTGCCATCAAGTCAAGTATTGGGACAGGGGGCTACGAGCAGTACTTC
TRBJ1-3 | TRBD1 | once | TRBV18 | CASSPGQGRSGNTIYF | TGTGCCAGCTCACCAGGACAGGGTCGCTCTGGAAACACCATATATTTT
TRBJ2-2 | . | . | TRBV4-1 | CASSQASAVASAGELFF | TGCGCCAGCAGCCAAGCCTCCGCGGTAGCATCGGCCGGGGAGCTGTTTTTT
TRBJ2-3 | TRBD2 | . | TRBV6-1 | CASSARGGISTDTQYF | TGTGCCAGCAGTGCTCGGGGGGGCATTAGCACAGATACGCAGTATTTT
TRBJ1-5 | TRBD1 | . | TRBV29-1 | CSGSTGGNQPQHF | TGCAGCGGATCGACAGGGGGCAATCAGCCCCAGCATTTT
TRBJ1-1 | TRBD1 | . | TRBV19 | CASSKQGGTEAFF | TGTGCCAGTAGTAAGCAGGGGGGAACTGAAGCTTTCTTT
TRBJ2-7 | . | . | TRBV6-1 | CASDRAGGSYEQYF | TGTGCCAGCGACAGGGCGGGGGGCTCCTACGAGCAGTACTTC
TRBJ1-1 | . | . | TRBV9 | CASRSLGDTEAFF | TGTGCCAGCAGATCCCTAGGGGACACTGAAGCTTTCTTT